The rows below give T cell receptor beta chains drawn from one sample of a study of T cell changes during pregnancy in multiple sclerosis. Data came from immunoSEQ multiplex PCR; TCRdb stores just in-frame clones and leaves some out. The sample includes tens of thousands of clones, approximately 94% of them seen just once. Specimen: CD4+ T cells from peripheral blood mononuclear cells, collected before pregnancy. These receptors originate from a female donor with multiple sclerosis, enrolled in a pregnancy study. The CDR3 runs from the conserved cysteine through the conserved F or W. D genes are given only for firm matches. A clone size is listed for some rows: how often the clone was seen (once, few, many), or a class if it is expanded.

CDR3nt: TGTGCCAGCAGCTTGGATAAAGGGGCACTCTACGAGCAGTACTTC; CDR3aa: CASSLDKGALYEQYF; abundance: -; j_gene: TRBJ2-7; v_gene: TRBV7-8; d_gene: -
CDR3nt: TGTGCCAGCAGCTTAGAACTAGCTGATTCCTACGAGCAGTACTTC; CDR3aa: CASSLELADSYEQYF; abundance: -; j_gene: TRBJ2-7; v_gene: TRBV11-2; d_gene: -
CDR3nt: TGTGCCAGCAGTTACGTAGTGGGACTACTCTCCTACGAGCAGTACTTC; CDR3aa: CASSYVVGLLSYEQYF; abundance: -; j_gene: TRBJ2-7; v_gene: TRBV6-7; d_gene: TRBD2
CDR3nt: TGCGCCAGCAGCTTAAGGGACAGTTCCTACAATGAGCAGTTCTTC; CDR3aa: CASSLRDSSYNEQFF; abundance: -; j_gene: TRBJ2-1; v_gene: TRBV5-1; d_gene: TRBD1
CDR3nt: TGTGCCAGCAGGGGCAGCGGGAGGGATCAGTTCTTC; CDR3aa: CASRGSGRDQFF; abundance: -; j_gene: TRBJ2-1; v_gene: TRBV6-5; d_gene: TRBD2
CDR3nt: TGTGCCAGCAGTGAAAAGCCTCAGCCCCAGCATTTT; CDR3aa: CASSEKPQPQHF; abundance: -; j_gene: TRBJ1-5; v_gene: TRBV6-1; d_gene: -
CDR3nt: TGTGCCAGTAGTCCTGGGACAGGGAGAAGCAATCAGCCCCAGCATTTT; CDR3aa: CASSPGTGRSNQPQHF; abundance: few; j_gene: TRBJ1-5; v_gene: TRBV19; d_gene: TRBD1
CDR3nt: TGTGCCAGCAGCCGAAACAGGGGGCGGAATCGCACTGAAGCTTTCTTT; CDR3aa: CASSRNRGRNRTEAFF; abundance: -; j_gene: TRBJ1-1; v_gene: TRBV5-6; d_gene: TRBD1
CDR3nt: TGTGCCAGCAGTTTCCGGTACGAGCAGTACTTC; CDR3aa: CASSFRYEQYF; abundance: -; j_gene: TRBJ2-7; v_gene: TRBV28; d_gene: -
CDR3nt: TGTGCCAGCAGCTCCAGGGCAGATACGCAGTATTTT; CDR3aa: CASSSRADTQYF; abundance: -; j_gene: TRBJ2-3; v_gene: TRBV5-4; d_gene: -
CDR3nt: TGTGCCAGCAGCCCCCGACGACTACACTCTGGAAACACCATATATTTT; CDR3aa: CASSPRRLHSGNTIYF; abundance: -; j_gene: TRBJ1-3; v_gene: TRBV5-6; d_gene: -
CDR3nt: TGTGCCAGCACTACGGGACAGGGGTGGAAACTGTTTTTT; CDR3aa: CASTTGQGWKLFF; abundance: once; j_gene: TRBJ1-4; v_gene: TRBV19; d_gene: TRBD1
CDR3nt: TGTGCCAGCAGTGCCCGGGCAGGACTCCAAGAGACCCAGTACTTC; CDR3aa: CASSARAGLQETQYF; abundance: -; j_gene: TRBJ2-5; v_gene: TRBV6-1; d_gene: -
CDR3nt: TGTGCCAGCAGCCTTCTAGGGGCAGGGTCCAGGGGCTACACCTTC; CDR3aa: CASSLLGAGSRGYTF; abundance: -; j_gene: TRBJ1-2; v_gene: TRBV14; d_gene: -
CDR3nt: TGTGCCAGCAGCTTACAGGGAATTAATGAGCAGTTCTTC; CDR3aa: CASSLQGINEQFF; abundance: -; j_gene: TRBJ2-1; v_gene: TRBV13; d_gene: -
CDR3nt: TGTGCCATCAGTGAGCCCCATAGCGGAGGGAGTGCTGGAGAGACCCAGTACTTC; CDR3aa: CAISEPHSGGSAGETQYF; abundance: -; j_gene: TRBJ2-5; v_gene: TRBV10-3; d_gene: -
CDR3nt: TGTGCCAGCAGTTTAGGTCTCCCGTCCGGAGATACGCAGTATTTT; CDR3aa: CASSLGLPSGDTQYF; abundance: -; j_gene: TRBJ2-3; v_gene: TRBV27; d_gene: -
CDR3nt: TGTGCCAGCAGCAGGACAGACACTGAAGCTTTCTTT; CDR3aa: CASSRTDTEAFF; abundance: few; j_gene: TRBJ1-1; v_gene: TRBV5-8; d_gene: -
CDR3nt: TGCAGCGTTGAAGACCTAACAGATACGCAGTATTTT; CDR3aa: CSVEDLTDTQYF; abundance: -; j_gene: TRBJ2-3; v_gene: TRBV29-1; d_gene: -
CDR3nt: TGCGCCAGCAGTCAATCGAAGGGCAGCAAAAGAGGCGCGGGAGGCCCCCCTGGGGACTACGAGCAGTACTTC; CDR3aa: CASSQSKGSKRGAGGPPGDYEQYF; abundance: -; j_gene: TRBJ2-7; v_gene: TRBV23-1; d_gene: TRBD2
CDR3nt: TGTGCCATCACACGGACAGGGAACGCTGAAGCTTTCTTT; CDR3aa: CAITRTGNAEAFF; abundance: -; j_gene: TRBJ1-1; v_gene: TRBV10-3; d_gene: TRBD1
CDR3nt: TGTGCCAGCAGTTACGGGGACTTCTATGGCTACACCTTC; CDR3aa: CASSYGDFYGYTF; abundance: -; j_gene: TRBJ1-2; v_gene: TRBV6-6; d_gene: -
CDR3nt: TGTGCCAGTAGTATAGGGGGCCCCTACAATGAGCAGTTCTTC; CDR3aa: CASSIGGPYNEQFF; abundance: -; j_gene: TRBJ2-1; v_gene: TRBV19; d_gene: -
CDR3nt: TGCGCCAGCAGCTACTACCGTCTGACAGGGGGCACGATGGTCTGTAGAAAACTGTTTTTT; CDR3aa: CASSYYRLTGGTMVCRKLFF; abundance: once; j_gene: TRBJ1-4; v_gene: TRBV23-1; d_gene: TRBD1
CDR3nt: TGTGCCAGCATCAAACAGGGGGGGAATCAGCCCCAGCATTTT; CDR3aa: CASIKQGGNQPQHF; abundance: -; j_gene: TRBJ1-5; v_gene: TRBV28; d_gene: TRBD1
CDR3nt: TGTGCCAGCAGCTTTAGCAATGAGCAGTTCTTC; CDR3aa: CASSFSNEQFF; abundance: -; j_gene: TRBJ2-1; v_gene: TRBV5-8; d_gene: -
CDR3nt: TGTGCCAGCAGTTTAAGAAGGGGGCTCTCCCACGAGCAGTACTTC; CDR3aa: CASSLRRGLSHEQYF; abundance: -; j_gene: TRBJ2-7; v_gene: TRBV28; d_gene: TRBD1
CDR3nt: TGTGCCAGCAGCCCACTACAGGGCGGTCGAGGCGATGGCTACACCTTC; CDR3aa: CASSPLQGGRGDGYTF; abundance: -; j_gene: TRBJ1-2; v_gene: TRBV7-9; d_gene: -
CDR3nt: TGTGCCAGCAGTGAGACACCTGGAAACACCATATATTTT; CDR3aa: CASSETPGNTIYF; abundance: -; j_gene: TRBJ1-3; v_gene: TRBV2; d_gene: -
CDR3nt: TGTGCCAGCAGTTTGACAGTGAGCTCTGGAAACACCATATATTTT; CDR3aa: CASSLTVSSGNTIYF; abundance: -; j_gene: TRBJ1-3; v_gene: TRBV28; d_gene: -
CDR3nt: TGTGCCAGTAGTGTGACTAGCGGGAGAAGTAATGAGCAGTTCTTC; CDR3aa: CASSVTSGRSNEQFF; abundance: -; j_gene: TRBJ2-1; v_gene: TRBV19; d_gene: TRBD2
CDR3nt: TGCGCCAGCAGTGTCAGCAATGAGCAGTTCTTC; CDR3aa: CASSVSNEQFF; abundance: -; j_gene: TRBJ2-1; v_gene: TRBV10-1; d_gene: -
CDR3nt: TGCGCCAGCAGCCAAGAGCTAGGAGGGTTTCGGGATCAGTACTTC; CDR3aa: CASSQELGGFRDQYF; abundance: -; j_gene: TRBJ2-4; v_gene: TRBV4-3; d_gene: -
CDR3nt: TGCGCCAGCAGCGCCGCCGGGACTCGGGGGTCCTATGGCTACACCTTC; CDR3aa: CASSAAGTRGSYGYTF; abundance: -; j_gene: TRBJ1-2; v_gene: TRBV5-1; d_gene: -
CDR3nt: TGTGCCAGCAGTGCTAAAAACGTCCGATCCAATGAGCAGTTCTTC; CDR3aa: CASSAKNVRSNEQFF; abundance: -; j_gene: TRBJ2-1; v_gene: TRBV6-1; d_gene: -
CDR3nt: TGTGCCAGCAGTACTAGCGGGAGTGGCGAGACCCAGTACTTC; CDR3aa: CASSTSGSGETQYF; abundance: once; j_gene: TRBJ2-5; v_gene: TRBV6-5; d_gene: TRBD2
CDR3nt: TGTGCCATAAAGGGGACTAGCGGCTCCTACGAGCAGTACTTC; CDR3aa: CAIKGTSGSYEQYF; abundance: -; j_gene: TRBJ2-7; v_gene: TRBV2; d_gene: TRBD2
CDR3nt: TGTGCCAGCAGTAATAGCGGGAGGGTAGACGAGCAGTACTTC; CDR3aa: CASSNSGRVDEQYF; abundance: -; j_gene: TRBJ2-7; v_gene: TRBV6-1; d_gene: TRBD2
CDR3nt: TGTGCCAGCAGACTGACACCAGTGAACACTGAAGCTTTCTTT; CDR3aa: CASRLTPVNTEAFF; abundance: -; j_gene: TRBJ1-1; v_gene: TRBV2; d_gene: -
CDR3nt: TGTGCCAGCAGCTTAATTTTCAGAGCGGGAAAGAACACCGGGGAGCTGTTTTTT; CDR3aa: CASSLIFRAGKNTGELFF; abundance: -; j_gene: TRBJ2-2; v_gene: TRBV7-6; d_gene: TRBD2
CDR3nt: TGTGCCAGCAGCTCGGGACAGGGGAACTATGGCTACACCTTC; CDR3aa: CASSSGQGNYGYTF; abundance: -; j_gene: TRBJ1-2; v_gene: TRBV11-2; d_gene: TRBD1
CDR3nt: TGTGCCAGCAGTGCAGGTCCCGGCTACGAGCAGTACTTC; CDR3aa: CASSAGPGYEQYF; abundance: -; j_gene: TRBJ2-7; v_gene: TRBV2; d_gene: -
CDR3nt: TGTGCCAGCAGTGAAAATGGGCCCTCTGGAAACACCATATATTTT; CDR3aa: CASSENGPSGNTIYF; abundance: -; j_gene: TRBJ1-3; v_gene: TRBV6-1; d_gene: -
CDR3nt: TGTGCCAGCAGCCCCCCCTGGACTAGCGGGATTACCTACGAGCAGTACTTC; CDR3aa: CASSPPWTSGITYEQYF; abundance: -; j_gene: TRBJ2-7; v_gene: TRBV7-9; d_gene: TRBD2
CDR3nt: TGTGCCAGCAGTCGGGACTTCTCTAGCACAGATACGCAGTATTTT; CDR3aa: CASSRDFSSTDTQYF; abundance: -; j_gene: TRBJ2-3; v_gene: TRBV6-5; d_gene: -
CDR3nt: TGTGCCAGCACGCAATCCAGGGGTAACTATGGCTACACCTTC; CDR3aa: CASTQSRGNYGYTF; abundance: once; j_gene: TRBJ1-2; v_gene: TRBV2; d_gene: -
CDR3nt: TGTGCCAGCAGCCCCACGACAGGGGCTTCCGAGCAGTACTTC; CDR3aa: CASSPTTGASEQYF; abundance: -; j_gene: TRBJ2-7; v_gene: TRBV9; d_gene: TRBD1
CDR3nt: TGTGCCAGCAGTTACTCGGGGCAGTCTGGGGCCAACGTCCTGACTTTC; CDR3aa: CASSYSGQSGANVLTF; abundance: -; j_gene: TRBJ2-6; v_gene: TRBV6-5; d_gene: -
CDR3nt: TGCAGCGCCCGAGGGCCAGGGGGCAAAGAGACCCAGTACTTC; CDR3aa: CSARGPGGKETQYF; abundance: -; j_gene: TRBJ2-5; v_gene: TRBV29-1; d_gene: TRBD1
CDR3nt: TGTGCCAGCAGCGTTGGCGGGAGCACCTCCTACAATGAGCAGTTCTTC; CDR3aa: CASSVGGSTSYNEQFF; abundance: -; j_gene: TRBJ2-1; v_gene: TRBV9; d_gene: TRBD2
CDR3nt: TGTGCCAGTACCCCTCGTGGGACAGGGGTTAGGGCTGAAGCTTTCTTT; CDR3aa: CASTPRGTGVRAEAFF; abundance: -; j_gene: TRBJ1-1; v_gene: TRBV19; d_gene: TRBD1
CDR3nt: TGTGCCAGCAGCAGGGAAGACAGGGGTGCGGGTGAAGCTTTCTTT; CDR3aa: CASSREDRGAGEAFF; abundance: -; j_gene: TRBJ1-1; v_gene: TRBV5-8; d_gene: TRBD1
CDR3nt: TGTGCCAGCAGCTCTTACCCAACCTCGGGACTTACGAACACCGGGGAGCTGTTTTTT; CDR3aa: CASSSYPTSGLTNTGELFF; abundance: -; j_gene: TRBJ2-2; v_gene: TRBV7-9; d_gene: -
CDR3nt: TGTGCCAGTAGTATGAGGAGGGTCGACACTGAAGCTTTCTTT; CDR3aa: CASSMRRVDTEAFF; abundance: -; j_gene: TRBJ1-1; v_gene: TRBV19; d_gene: -